Shown below are 2 T cell receptor beta chains from a single sample sequenced in a study of early T cells in non-severe SARS-CoV-2 infection. TCRdb called the 5' RACE reads again in MiXCR, with one record for every CDR3 protein. This table has approximately 70,000 distinct CDR3 sequences, roughly 12% appearing once. The source was whole blood, collected at baseline. Receptors were obtained from an adult who was a healthcare worker with PCR-confirmed SARS-CoV-2 infection or an uninfected control (not recorded which). The donor label of this sample is uncertain.

The sample holds a few counts of this clonotype. This sequence joins TRBV24-1 and TRBJ2-3, with TRBD1 matching 7 bases. CDR1 and CDR2 (germline): KGHDR, SFDVKD. This CDR3 spans 17 amino acids. Trimming cost V 4 bases and J 4 bases; bases outside gene matches: 13. CDR3 loop: CATSDHMTGNSADTQYF. Written as DNA, the CDR3 is TGTGCCACCAGTGACCATATGACAGGGAATAGCGCAGATACGCAGTATTTT.

This clonotype was seen only a few times. The rearrangement uses TRBV10-3 and TRBJ2-3; D not resolved. The CDR3 runs to 11 residues. Deletions cut 6 bases from V and 0 bases from J, with 1 base between. Germline V gene sequence: CDR1 ENHRY, CDR2 SYGVKD. CDR3 loop: CAIRSTDTQYF. CDR3 coding DNA: TGTGCCATCAGAAGCACAGATACGCAGTATTTT.